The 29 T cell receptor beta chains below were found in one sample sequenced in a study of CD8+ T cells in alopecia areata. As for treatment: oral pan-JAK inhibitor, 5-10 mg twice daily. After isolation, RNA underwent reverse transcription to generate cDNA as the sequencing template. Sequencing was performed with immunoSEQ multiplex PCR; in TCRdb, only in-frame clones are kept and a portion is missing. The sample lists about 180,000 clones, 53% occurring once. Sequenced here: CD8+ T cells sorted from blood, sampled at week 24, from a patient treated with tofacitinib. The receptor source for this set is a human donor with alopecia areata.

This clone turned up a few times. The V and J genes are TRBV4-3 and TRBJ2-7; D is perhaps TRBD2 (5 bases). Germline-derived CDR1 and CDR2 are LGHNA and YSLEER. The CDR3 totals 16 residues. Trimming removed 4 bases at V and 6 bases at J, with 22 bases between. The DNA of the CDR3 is TGCGCCAGCAGCCCCTCACCCCGGGATCTAGCAAGCGAGCAGTACTTC. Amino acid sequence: CASSPSPRDLASEQYF.

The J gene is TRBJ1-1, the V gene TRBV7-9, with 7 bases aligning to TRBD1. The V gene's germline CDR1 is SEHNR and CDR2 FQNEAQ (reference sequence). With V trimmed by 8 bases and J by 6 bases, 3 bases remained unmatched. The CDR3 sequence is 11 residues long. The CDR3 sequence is CASGTGAEAFF. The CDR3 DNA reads TGTGCCAGCGGCACAGGGGCTGAAGCTTTCTTT.

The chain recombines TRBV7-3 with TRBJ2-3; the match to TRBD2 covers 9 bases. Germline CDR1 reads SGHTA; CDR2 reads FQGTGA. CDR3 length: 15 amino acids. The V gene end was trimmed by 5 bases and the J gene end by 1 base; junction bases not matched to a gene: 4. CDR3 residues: CASSRSGGRTDTQYF. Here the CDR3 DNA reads TGTGCCAGCAGCCGTAGCGGGGGCCGCACAGATACGCAGTATTTT.

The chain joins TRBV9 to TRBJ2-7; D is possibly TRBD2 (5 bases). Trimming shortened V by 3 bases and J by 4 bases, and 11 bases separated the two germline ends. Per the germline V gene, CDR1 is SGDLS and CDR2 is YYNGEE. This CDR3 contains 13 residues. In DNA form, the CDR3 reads TGTGCCAGCAGCGCTGGGGAGAGTTACGAGCAGTACTTC. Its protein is CASSAGESYEQYF.

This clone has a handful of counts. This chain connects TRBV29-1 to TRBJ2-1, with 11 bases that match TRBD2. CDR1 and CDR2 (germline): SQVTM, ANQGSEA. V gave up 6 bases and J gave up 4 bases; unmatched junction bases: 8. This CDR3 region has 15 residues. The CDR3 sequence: CSVPSGGNPYNEQFF. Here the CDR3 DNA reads TGCAGCGTACCTAGCGGGGGGAACCCTTACAATGAGCAGTTCTTC.

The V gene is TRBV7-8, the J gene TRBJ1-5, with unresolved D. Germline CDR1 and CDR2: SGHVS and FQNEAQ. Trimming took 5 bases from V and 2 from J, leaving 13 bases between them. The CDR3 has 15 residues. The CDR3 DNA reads TGTGCCAGCAGCCACAATCGGACGGGCAATCAGCCCCAGCATTTT. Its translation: CASSHNRTGNQPQHF.

The CDR3 region is CASSVEASANYEQYF. The CDR3 nucleotides read TGTGCCAGCAGCGTAGAAGCTAGCGCCAACTACGAGCAGTACTTC. The V call is TRBV9, the J call TRBJ2-7; D perhaps matches TRBD2 (6 bases). Germline loops: CDR1 SGDLS, CDR2 YYNGEE. Trimming shortened V by 0 bases and J by 3 bases, and 13 bases separated the two germline ends. CDR3 size: 15 residues.

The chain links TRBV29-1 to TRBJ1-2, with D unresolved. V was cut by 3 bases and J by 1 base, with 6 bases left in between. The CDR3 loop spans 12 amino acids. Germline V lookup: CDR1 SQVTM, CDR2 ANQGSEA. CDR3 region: CSVDRYNYGYTF. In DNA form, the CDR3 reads TGCAGCGTTGATCGGTATAACTATGGCTACACCTTC.

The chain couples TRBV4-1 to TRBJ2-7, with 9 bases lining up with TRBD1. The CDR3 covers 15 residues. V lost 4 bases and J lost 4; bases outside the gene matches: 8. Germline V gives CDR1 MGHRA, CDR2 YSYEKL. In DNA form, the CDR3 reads TGCGCCAGCAGCCTAGACTCGGGACAGGGTTACGAGCAGTACTTC. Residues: CASSLDSGQGYEQYF.

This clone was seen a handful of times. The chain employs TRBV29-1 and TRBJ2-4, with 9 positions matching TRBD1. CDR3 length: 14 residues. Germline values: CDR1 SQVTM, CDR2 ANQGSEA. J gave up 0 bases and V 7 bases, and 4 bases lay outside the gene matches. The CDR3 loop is CSAVGQGAKNIQYF. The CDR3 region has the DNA TGCAGCGCCGTGGGACAGGGAGCCAAAAACATTCAGTACTTC.

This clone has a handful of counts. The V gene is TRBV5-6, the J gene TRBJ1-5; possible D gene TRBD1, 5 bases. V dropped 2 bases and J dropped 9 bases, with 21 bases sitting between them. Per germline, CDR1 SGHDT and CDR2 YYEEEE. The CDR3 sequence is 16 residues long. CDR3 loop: CASSFGDGLQRGPQHF. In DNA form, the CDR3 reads TGTGCCAGCAGCTTCGGGGATGGCCTCCAAAGGGGGCCCCAGCATTTT.

The CDR3 DNA follows: TGTGCCAACAGGGGGACGGATGGCTACACCTTC. Translation gives CANRGTDGYTF. V gene TRBV2 combines with J gene TRBJ1-2, with 8 nucleotides matching TRBD1. The V and J ends lost 10 bases and 6 bases, in that order; junction bases with no gene match: 4. The CDR3 is made up of 11 amino acids. Germline V gene lookup returns CDR1 SNHLY and CDR2 FYNNEI. The full variable domain, rest sourced from reference TRBV2 and TRBJ1-2, is EPEVTQTPSHQVTQMGQEVILRCVPISNHLYFYWYRQILGQKVEFLVSFYNNEISEKSEIFDDQFSVERPDGSNFTLKIRSTKLEDSAMYFCANRGTDGYTFGSGTRLTVV.

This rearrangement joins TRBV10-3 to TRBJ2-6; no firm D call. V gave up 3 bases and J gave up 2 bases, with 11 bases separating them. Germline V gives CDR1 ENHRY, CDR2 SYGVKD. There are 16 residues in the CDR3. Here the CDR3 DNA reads TGTGCCATCAGTGAACCTGATTTCGCTGGGGCCAACGTCCTGACTTTC. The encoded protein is CAISEPDFAGANVLTF.

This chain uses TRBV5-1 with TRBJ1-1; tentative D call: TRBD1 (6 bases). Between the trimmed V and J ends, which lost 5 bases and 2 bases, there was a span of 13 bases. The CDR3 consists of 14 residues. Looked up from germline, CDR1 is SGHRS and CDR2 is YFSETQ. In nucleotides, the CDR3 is TGCGCCAGCAGTTCTGGACAGCTTAACACTGAAGCTTTCTTT. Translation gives CASSSGQLNTEAFF.

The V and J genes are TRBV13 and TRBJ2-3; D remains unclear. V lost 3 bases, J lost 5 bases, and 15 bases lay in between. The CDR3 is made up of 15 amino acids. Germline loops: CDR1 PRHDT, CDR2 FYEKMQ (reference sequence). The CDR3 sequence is CASSFLSDLKDTQYF. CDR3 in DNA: TGTGCCAGCAGCTTCCTCTCGGACCTCAAAGATACGCAGTATTTT. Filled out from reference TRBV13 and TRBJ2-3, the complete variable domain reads AAGVIQSPRHLIKEKRETATLKCYPIPRHDTVYWYQQGPGQDPQFLISFYEKMQSDKGSIPDRFSAQQFSDYHSELNMSSLELGDSALYFCASSFLSDLKDTQYFGPGTRLTVL.

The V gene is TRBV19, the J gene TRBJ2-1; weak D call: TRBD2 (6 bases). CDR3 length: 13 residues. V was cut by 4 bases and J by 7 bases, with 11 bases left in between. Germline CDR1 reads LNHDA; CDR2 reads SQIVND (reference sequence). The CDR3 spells CASSNGLPNEQFF. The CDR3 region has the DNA TGTGCCAGTAGTAATGGACTACCGAATGAGCAGTTCTTC. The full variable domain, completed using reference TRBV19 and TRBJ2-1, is DGGITQSPKYLFRKEGQNVTLSCEQNLNHDAMYWYRQDPGQGLRLIYYSQIVNDFQKGDIAEGYSVSREKKESFPLTVTSAQKNPTAFYLCASSNGLPNEQFFGPGTRLTVL.

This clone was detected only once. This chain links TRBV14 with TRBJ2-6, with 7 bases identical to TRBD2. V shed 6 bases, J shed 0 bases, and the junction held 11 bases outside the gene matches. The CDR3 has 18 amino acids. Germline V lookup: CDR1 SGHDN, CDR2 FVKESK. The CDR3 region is CASSPSKWEGSGANVLTF. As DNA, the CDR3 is TGTGCCAGCAGTCCCTCAAAGTGGGAGGGCTCTGGGGCCAACGTCCTGACTTTC.

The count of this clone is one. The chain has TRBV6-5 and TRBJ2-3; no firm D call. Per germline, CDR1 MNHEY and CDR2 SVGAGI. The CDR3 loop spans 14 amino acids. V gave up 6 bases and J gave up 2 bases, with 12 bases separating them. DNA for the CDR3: TGTGCCAGCAGCCGACTCACACCCACAGATACGCAGTATTTT. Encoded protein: CASSRLTPTDTQYF.

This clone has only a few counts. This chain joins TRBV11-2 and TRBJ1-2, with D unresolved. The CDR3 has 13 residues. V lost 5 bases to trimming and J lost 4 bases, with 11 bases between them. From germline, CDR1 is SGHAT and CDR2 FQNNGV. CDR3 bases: TGTGCCAGCAGCACTACCACGTCCTATGGCTACACCTTC. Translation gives CASSTTTSYGYTF.

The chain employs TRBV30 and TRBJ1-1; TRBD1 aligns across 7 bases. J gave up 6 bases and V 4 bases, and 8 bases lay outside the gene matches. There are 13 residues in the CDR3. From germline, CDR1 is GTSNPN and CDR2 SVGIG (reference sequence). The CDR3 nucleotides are TGTGCCTGGACTACACAGGGGTTATCTGAAGCTTTCTTT. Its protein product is CAWTTQGLSEAFF. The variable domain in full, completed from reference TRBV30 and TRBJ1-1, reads SQTIHQWPATLVQPVGSPLSLECTVEGTSNPNLYWYRQAAGRGLQLLFYSVGIGQISSEVPQNLSASRPQDRQFILSSKKLLLSDSGFYLCAWTTQGLSEAFFGQGTRLTVV.

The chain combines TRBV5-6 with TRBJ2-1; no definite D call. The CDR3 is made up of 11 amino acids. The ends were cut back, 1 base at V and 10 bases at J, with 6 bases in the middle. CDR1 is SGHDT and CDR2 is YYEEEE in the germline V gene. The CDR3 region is CASSLSREQFF. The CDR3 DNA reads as TGTGCCAGCAGCTTGTCTAGGGAGCAGTTCTTC.

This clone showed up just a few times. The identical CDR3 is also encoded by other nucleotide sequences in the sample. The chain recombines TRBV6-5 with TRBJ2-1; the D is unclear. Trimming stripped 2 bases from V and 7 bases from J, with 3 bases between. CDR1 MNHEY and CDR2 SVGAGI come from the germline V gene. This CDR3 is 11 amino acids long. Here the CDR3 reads CASSYGNEQFF. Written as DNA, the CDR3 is TGTGCCAGCAGTTACGGGAATGAGCAGTTCTTC.

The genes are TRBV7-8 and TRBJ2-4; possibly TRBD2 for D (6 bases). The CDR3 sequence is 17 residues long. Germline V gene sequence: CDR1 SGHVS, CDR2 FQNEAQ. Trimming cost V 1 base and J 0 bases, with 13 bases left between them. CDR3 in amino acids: CASSLGPRGSAKNIQYF. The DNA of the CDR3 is TGTGCCAGCAGCTTAGGCCCCCGGGGGTCAGCCAAAAACATTCAGTACTTC.

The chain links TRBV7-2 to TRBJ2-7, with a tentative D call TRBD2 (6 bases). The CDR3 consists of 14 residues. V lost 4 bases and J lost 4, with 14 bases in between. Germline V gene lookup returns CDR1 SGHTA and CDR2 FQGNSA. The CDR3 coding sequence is TGTGCCAGCAGCTACGGGGGTAGGCTGTACGAGCAGTACTTC. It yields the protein CASSYGGRLYEQYF.

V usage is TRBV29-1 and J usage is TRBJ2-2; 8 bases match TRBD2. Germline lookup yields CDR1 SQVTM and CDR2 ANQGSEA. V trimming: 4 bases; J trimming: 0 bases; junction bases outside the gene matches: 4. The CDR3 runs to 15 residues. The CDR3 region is CSVAGGVTNTGELFF. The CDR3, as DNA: TGCAGCGTTGCCGGGGGGGTGACGAACACCGGGGAGCTGTTTTTT.

The CDR3 nucleotides read TGCGCCAGCAGCCGTCAGGGGGACGAGCAGTACTTC. Amino acids: CASSRQGDEQYF. The chain is built from TRBV4-1 and TRBJ2-7; 7 positions agree with TRBD1. After removal of 4 bases from V and 5 bases from J, the junction contained 2 bases not matched to a gene. This CDR3 region has 12 residues. The germline V gene has CDR1 MGHRA and CDR2 YSYEKL.

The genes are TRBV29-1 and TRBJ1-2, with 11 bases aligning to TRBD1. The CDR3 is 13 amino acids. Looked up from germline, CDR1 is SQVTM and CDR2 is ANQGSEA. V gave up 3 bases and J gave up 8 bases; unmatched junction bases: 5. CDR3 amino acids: CSVDQGQGDGYTF. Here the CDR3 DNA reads TGCAGCGTTGACCAGGGACAGGGGGACGGCTACACCTTC.

The CDR3 sequence: CASSQRKERPNEQFF. CDR3 nucleotides: TGCGCCAGCAGCCAACGAAAAGAGAGGCCAAATGAGCAGTTCTTC. This sequence joins TRBV4-3 and TRBJ2-1, with D unresolved. The CDR3 is 15 residues long. Trimming removed 2 bases at V and 7 bases at J, with 15 bases between. Per germline, CDR1 LGHNA and CDR2 YSLEER.

In DNA form, the CDR3 reads TGTGCCAGCAGCTTGGCGAGGGACAGAGAAGCTTTCTTT. Encoded protein: CASSLARDREAFF. The chain employs TRBV7-6 and TRBJ1-1, with TRBD1 matching 7 bases. CDR3 size: 13 residues. The germline CDR1 and CDR2 sequences are SGHVS and FNYEAQ. Losses at the gene ends were 3 bases for V and 8 bases for J; bases not matched to a gene: 6.